This note documents a single TCR beta chain sequence. These data come from a study of blood T cells in healthy people across ages. With a J-beta primer mix and a sample-barcoded 5' primer, a second PCR ran 7 to 11 cycles. TCRdb reprocessed the 5' RACE reads with MiXCR, giving one entry per CDR3 protein. The table has 800,000 to 950,000 distinct CDR3 sequences, 25% to 35% seen once; the top ten hold 10%. This sample also belongs to another study, concerning T cells of mothers and their children.

The specimen was blood. The source is a woman aged 40 to 55 in good health.

CDR3: CAISSDTEAFF. Written as DNA, the CDR3 is TGTGCCATCAGTAGTGACACTGAAGCTTTCTTT. This chain joins TRBV10-3 and TRBJ1-1; D remains ambiguous. Germline CDR1 is ENHRY and CDR2 is SYGVKD. V was clipped by 5 bases and J by 3 bases, with 4 bases between them. The CDR3 totals 11 residues.